Below, 27 T cell receptor beta chains from the same sample are listed, as sequenced in a study of Ad26.COV2.S vaccination and SARS-CoV-2 variants. Treatment defined: some 19 received Ad26.COV2.S at low or high dose, single or two shots; 5 received placebo; per-sample allocation not given. Sampling was performed 63 days after the first vaccine or placebo injection. Generated by immunoSEQ multiplex PCR, the TCRdb table keeps only in-frame clones and is missing some. Of a few hundred thousand clones in the sample, around 90% were seen once. The specimen was peripheral blood, collected in a trial of Ad26.COV2.S vaccine versus placebo. The source is a person aged 18-65 years who received the Ad26.COV2.S COVID-19 vaccine or a placebo.

V is TRBV14 and J is TRBJ2-3; unclear D gene. Between the trimmed V and J ends, which lost 4 bases and 0 bases, there was a span of 11 bases. This CDR3 has 15 amino acids. Germline loops: CDR1 SGHDN, CDR2 FVKESK. CDR3 in amino acids: CASSPTVTSTDTQYF. CDR3 coding DNA: TGTGCCAGCAGCCCGACGGTTACTAGCACAGATACGCAGTATTTT. Full variable domain (missing parts from reference TRBV14 and TRBJ2-3): EAGVTQFPSHSVIEKGQTVTLRCDPISGHDNLYWYRRVMGKEIKFLLHFVKESKQDESGMPNNRFLAERTGGTYSTLKVQPAELEDSGVYFCASSPTVTSTDTQYFGPGTRLTVL.

This clone was seen only a few times. The V call is TRBV19, the J call TRBJ2-5, with a possible D match to TRBD2 (6 bases). V dropped 3 bases and J dropped 1 base, with 9 bases sitting between them. Germline values: CDR1 LNHDA, CDR2 SQIVND (reference sequence). The CDR3 has 14 residues. CDR3 coding DNA: TGTGCCAGTAGTATGGACGGGGGCCAAGAGACCCAGTACTTC. Translated: CASSMDGGQETQYF.

This sequence joins TRBV25-1 and TRBJ2-3, with D perhaps TRBD1 (5 bases). The V gene's germline CDR1 is MGHDK and CDR2 SYGVNS. Trimming stripped 4 bases from V and 0 bases from J, with 8 bases between. The CDR3 contains 14 residues. The CDR3 here is CASSAAGSTDTQYF. Here the CDR3 DNA reads TGTGCCAGCAGTGCCGCAGGGAGCACAGATACGCAGTATTTT.

The V and J genes are TRBV19 and TRBJ1-2; tentatively, D is TRBD1 (5 bases). Germline V lookup: CDR1 LNHDA, CDR2 SQIVND (reference sequence). CDR3 length: 14 amino acids. Trimming took off 5 bases at V and 7 bases at J, with 17 bases between the two ends. The CDR3 coding sequence is TGTGCCAGTAGTTCGGGCAGGGCCTGGTTTGGCTACACCTTC. It specifies CASSSGRAWFGYTF.

The chain uses TRBV27 and TRBJ1-1; D unclear. This CDR3 spans 12 amino acids. Germline-derived CDR1 and CDR2 are MNHEY and SMNVEV (reference sequence). The V end lost 7 bases, the J end lost 5 bases, and 11 bases lay between the germline ends. The DNA of the CDR3 is TGTGCCAGCACCTCGCGGAATACTGAAGCTTTCTTT. Amino acid sequence: CASTSRNTEAFF.

The chain employs TRBV11-2 and TRBJ2-1, with D uncertain. The CDR3 is 13 amino acids. Germline assignment: CDR1 SGHAT and CDR2 FQNNGV. V lost 0 bases and J lost 4, with 4 bases in between. The CDR3 DNA reads as TGTGCCAGCAGCTTAGACTCTTACAATGAGCAGTTCTTC. Translating it yields CASSLDSYNEQFF.

V is TRBV27 and J is TRBJ2-2; TRBD1 is a possible D gene (5 bases). The V gene lost 6 bases and the J gene lost 6 bases, with 14 bases spanning the gap. This CDR3 region has 14 residues. Germline CDR1 and CDR2: MNHEY and SMNVEV (reference sequence). CDR3 sequence reads: CASRPRASPGELFF. The CDR3 DNA sequence: TGTGCCAGCAGACCCAGGGCCTCCCCCGGGGAGCTGTTTTTT.

This chain joins TRBV4-3 and TRBJ2-4; 7 positions match TRBD1. Germline V gene lookup returns CDR1 LGHNA and CDR2 YSLEER. The length of the CDR3 is 13 residues. The V and J ends lost 0 bases and 9 bases, in that order; junction bases with no gene match: 2. The CDR3 loop is CASSQEQGSIQYF. As DNA, the CDR3 is TGCGCCAGCAGCCAAGAACAGGGGAGCATTCAGTACTTC.

The rearrangement joins TRBV6-2 or TRBV6-3 to TRBJ2-7; D is uncertain. Trimming cost V 0 bases and J 0 bases, with 9 bases left between them. Germline V gene data show CDR1 as MNHEY and CDR2 as SVGEGT. The CDR3 extends over 15 amino acids. The CDR3 nucleotides are TGTGCCAGCAGTTACTCAGGCTCACCCTCCTACGAGCAGTACTTC. This gives the protein CASSYSGSPSYEQYF.

This chain joins TRBV30 and TRBJ2-3, with 11 bases lining up with TRBD2. This CDR3 contains 15 residues. The V gene's germline CDR1 is GTSNPN and CDR2 SVGIG (reference sequence). V gave up 5 bases and J gave up 5 bases; unmatched junction bases: 9. CDR3 in amino acids: CAWCRLAGRGDTQYF. CDR3 in DNA: TGTGCCTGGTGCCGACTAGCGGGGCGTGGAGATACGCAGTATTTT.

This sequence joins TRBV2 and TRBJ2-1; D possibly uses TRBD1 or TRBD2 (5 bases each). V dropped 4 bases and J dropped 2 bases, with 18 bases sitting between them. Germline assignment: CDR1 SNHLY and CDR2 FYNNEI. CDR3 length: 17 residues. CDR3: CASSARFGTHAYNEQFF. DNA of the CDR3: TGTGCCAGCAGTGCAAGGTTTGGGACCCACGCCTACAATGAGCAGTTCTTC.

This chain uses TRBV4-1 with TRBJ1-1; 8 bases are a match to TRBD1. Germline V gives CDR1 MGHRA, CDR2 YSYEKL. CDR3 size: 16 residues. Unmatched junction bases numbered 7, after V lost 4 bases and J lost 0 bases. The CDR3 here is CASSRGQGVMNTEAFF. CDR3 in DNA: TGCGCCAGCAGCCGCGGACAGGGCGTAATGAACACTGAAGCTTTCTTT.

The genes are TRBV27 and TRBJ2-6; 13 nucleotides match TRBD2. The length of the CDR3 is 19 residues. V was clipped by 3 bases and J by 0 bases; unmatched bases: 5. Germline loops: CDR1 MNHEY, CDR2 SMNVEV (reference sequence). CDR3 loop: CASSFRTSGGDSGANVLTF. In DNA, the CDR3 is TGTGCCAGCAGTTTCCGGACTAGCGGGGGTGACTCTGGGGCCAACGTCCTGACTTTC.

This chain joins TRBV7-9 and TRBJ2-7; TRBD1 matches at 7 bases. CDR3 length equals 15 residues. Germline assignment: CDR1 SEHNR and CDR2 FQNEAQ (reference sequence). The V segment lost 5 bases and the J segment 3 bases; nucleotides outside the gene matches: 10. The CDR3 DNA sequence: TGTGCCAGCAGCCTTCGTGACAGGGTGGGCTACGAGCAGTACTTC. Translating it yields CASSLRDRVGYEQYF.

The chain uses TRBV7-9 and TRBJ1-2; no definite D call. V gave up 2 bases and J gave up 4 bases, with 5 bases separating them. Per the germline V gene, CDR1 is SEHNR and CDR2 is FQNEAQ (reference sequence). The length of the CDR3 is 12 residues. CDR3 amino acids: CASSLLFYGYTF. The CDR3 DNA reads as TGTGCCAGCAGCTTACTCTTCTATGGCTACACCTTC.

A single count supports this clone. The chain couples TRBV19 to TRBJ2-5; 8 nucleotides agree with TRBD2. V dropped 5 bases and J dropped 4; count of bases not matched to a gene: 9. CDR3 length: 15 amino acids. Germline CDR1 and CDR2: LNHDA and SQIVND (reference sequence). The CDR3 is CASSETPGLGETQYF. The CDR3 DNA is TGTGCCAGTAGTGAGACTCCGGGACTAGGAGAGACCCAGTACTTC.

The chain has TRBV14 and TRBJ2-2; 9 bases agree with TRBD1. With V trimmed by 3 bases and J by 4 bases, 6 bases remained unmatched. The CDR3 loop spans 16 amino acids. Germline V gene data show CDR1 as SGHDN and CDR2 as FVKESK. As DNA, the CDR3 is TGTGCCAGCAGCCACTTAAGGGACAGGGCCACCGGGGAGCTGTTTTTT. As protein: CASSHLRDRATGELFF.

The CDR3 DNA reads TGTGCCAGCAGCTTACAGGGGTCTGGGGCCAACGTCCTGACTTTC. Amino acid sequence: CASSLQGSGANVLTF. The J gene is TRBJ2-6, the V gene TRBV5-5, with 7 bases fitting TRBD1. Trimming took 2 bases from V and 1 from J; bases not matched to a gene: 0. The CDR3 spans 15 residues. Germline V gene data show CDR1 as SGHKS and CDR2 as YYEKEE (reference sequence).

This clone was recorded a few times. The chain employs TRBV19 and TRBJ1-3, with D unresolved. The ends were cut back, 1 base at V and 2 bases at J, with 12 bases in the middle. The CDR3 contains 16 residues. CDR1 and CDR2 from the germline V gene are LNHDA and SQIVND (reference sequence). For the CDR3, the DNA is TGTGCCAGTAGTATAGCTTCACCGGGAGCTGGAAACACCATATATTTT. It specifies CASSIASPGAGNTIYF.

The rearrangement uses TRBV6-1 and TRBJ2-1; TRBD1 matches at 7 bases. This CDR3 comprises 15 residues. The V and J ends lost 1 base and 6 bases, in that order; junction bases with no gene match: 6. The germline V gene encodes CDR1 MNHNS and CDR2 SASEGT. In DNA, the CDR3 is TGTGCCAGCAGTGAAGTAGACAGGGTAGGCAATGAGCAGTTCTTC. Translating gives CASSEVDRVGNEQFF.

V usage is TRBV9 and J usage is TRBJ2-3; D gene uncertain. The germline gives CDR1 SGDLS, CDR2 YYNGEE. V was clipped by 3 bases and J by 2 bases, with 7 bases between them. CDR3 size: 13 residues. As DNA, the CDR3 is TGTGCCAGCAGCGAAGCACCCACAGATACGCAGTATTTT. As protein: CASSEAPTDTQYF.

The genes are TRBV4-3 and TRBJ1-6, with D tentatively TRBD1 (6 bases). The CDR3 runs 19 residues. The germline V gene encodes CDR1 LGHNA and CDR2 YSLEER. Deletions cut 0 bases from V and 0 bases from J, with 15 bases between. CDR3 region: CASSQDWGPASSYNSPLHF. CDR3 in DNA: TGCGCCAGCAGCCAAGATTGGGGGCCAGCGAGCTCCTATAATTCACCCCTCCACTTT.

The chain combines TRBV21-1 with TRBJ2-5; the table's D call, TRBD1, was not checked against the DNA. TRBV21-1 is assigned pseudogene status. The CDR3 sequence is 18 residues long. In nucleotides, the CDR3 is TGTGCCAGCAGCAAAGTCTCCCCCCCGACAGGCGCCCAAGAGACCCAGTACTTC. It yields the protein CASSKVSPPTGAQETQYF.

The V and J genes are TRBV18 and TRBJ2-7; D gene unclear. V was shortened by 3 bases and J by 2 bases, with 11 bases between the two germline ends. Germline CDR1 reads KGHSH; CDR2 reads LQKENI. The CDR3 contains 14 residues. This CDR3 reads CASSPQGPPYEQYV. The CDR3 DNA is TGTGCCAGCTCACCCCAAGGACCCCCCTACGAGCAGTACGTC.

The rearrangement uses TRBV2 and TRBJ2-3, with D unclear. The V and J ends lost 6 bases and 3 bases respectively, with 10 bases between them. This CDR3 is 13 amino acids long. Germline V CDR1 and CDR2: SNHLY, FYNNEI. This CDR3 reads CASSRRGTDTQYF. In DNA, the CDR3 is TGTGCCAGCAGCCGACGAGGTACAGATACGCAGTATTTT.

This chain links TRBV6-2 or TRBV6-3 with TRBJ2-4; unclear D gene. Deletions cut 5 bases from V and 4 bases from J, with 12 bases between. Germline-derived CDR1 and CDR2 are MNHEY and SVGEGT. This CDR3 has 14 residues. The CDR3 reads CASSPRSSKNIQYF. In DNA form, the CDR3 reads TGTGCCAGCAGTCCGCGGAGTTCTAAAAACATTCAGTACTTC.

The V call is TRBV13, the J call TRBJ1-2, with TRBD1 matching 7 bases. The germline CDR1 and CDR2 sequences are PRHDT and FYEKMQ (reference sequence). Unmatched junction bases numbered 6, after V lost 2 bases and J lost 6 bases. This CDR3 has 14 amino acids. CDR3 nucleotides: TGTGCCAGCAGCTTAAAAACAGGGGCGCATGGCTACACCTTC. Translated, it gives CASSLKTGAHGYTF.